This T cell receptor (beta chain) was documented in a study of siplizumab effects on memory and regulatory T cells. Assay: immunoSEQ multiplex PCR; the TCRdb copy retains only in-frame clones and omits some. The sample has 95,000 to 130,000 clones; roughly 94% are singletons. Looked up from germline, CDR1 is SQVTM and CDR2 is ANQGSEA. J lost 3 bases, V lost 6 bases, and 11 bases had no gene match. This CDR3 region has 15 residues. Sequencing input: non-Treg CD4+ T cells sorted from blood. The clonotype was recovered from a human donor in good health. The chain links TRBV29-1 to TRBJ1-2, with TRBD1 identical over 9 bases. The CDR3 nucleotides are TGCAGCGTCGTCGGGGGGGGACAGGGACACTATGGCTACACCTTC. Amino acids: CSVVGGGQGHYGYTF.